This paragraph reports one T cell receptor (beta chain). Trimming stripped 3 bases from V and 6 bases from J, with 24 bases between. This CDR3 region has 18 residues. Germline CDR1 reads SGHNT; CDR2 reads YYREEE (reference sequence). These data come from a study of T cell changes during pregnancy in multiple sclerosis. Some clones are missing from TCRdb's copy, which holds only in-frame ones; the method was immunoSEQ multiplex PCR. The sample shows more than 35,000 clones, 85% to 95% of them seen only once. The gene calls are TRBV5-4 and TRBJ2-2, with a weak D call TRBD1 (6 bases). Sequences were derived from CD4+ T cells from peripheral blood mononuclear cells, sampled in the second trimester of pregnancy. The sequence was obtained from a female donor with multiple sclerosis, enrolled in a pregnancy study. The chain's CDR3 is CASSSGLRGRGSSGELFF. CDR3 coding DNA: TGTGCCAGCAGCTCGGGGCTAAGGGGCAGGGGTTCGTCCGGGGAGCTGTTTTTT.